These 24 T cell receptor beta chains share one sample of origin, sequenced in a study of cytomegalovirus exposure and HLA in healthy donors. The PCR contained 60 Vbeta and 13 Jbeta primers. Data came from immunoSEQ multiplex PCR; TCRdb stores just in-frame clones and leaves some out. The data hold 100,000 to 150,000 clones, with 60% to 85% observed a single time. Sequenced sample: PBMCs. The receptors here all came from a human donor in good health.

The chain couples TRBV6-4 to TRBJ1-1; the D is unclear. The CDR3 length is 15 residues. V was cut by 0 bases and J by 4 bases, with 12 bases left in between. CDR1 is MRHNA, CDR2 SNTAGT, per germline. The CDR3 sequence is CASSDSGSGSTEAFF. CDR3 nucleotides: TGTGCCAGCAGTGACTCTGGCTCCGGGAGCACTGAAGCTTTCTTT.

This chain joins TRBV5-4 and TRBJ2-1; TRBD2 aligns across 7 bases. J was trimmed by 9 bases and V by 4 bases; bases with no gene match: 13. Germline-derived CDR1 and CDR2 are SGHNT and YYREEE (reference sequence). This CDR3 spans 15 amino acids. Here the CDR3 DNA reads TGTGCCAGCAGCCCCCTTTCGGGGGGTTGGGGTGAGCAGTTCTTC. Protein: CASSPLSGGWGEQFF.

The gene calls are TRBV4-2 and TRBJ1-3; D might be TRBD1 (5 bases). V was trimmed by 1 base and J by 0 bases, leaving 13 bases between them. The germline CDR1 and CDR2 sequences are LGHNA and YNFKEQ. CDR3 size: 17 residues. CDR3 protein: CASSQVVGVGSGNTIYF. The CDR3 nucleotides are TGTGCCAGCAGCCAAGTCGTAGGGGTCGGCTCTGGAAACACCATATATTTT.

The rearrangement uses TRBV4-1 and TRBJ1-6, with D possibly matching TRBD1 (5 bases). The CDR3 runs 15 residues. V was trimmed by 1 base and J by 5 bases, leaving 9 bases between them. Looked up from germline, CDR1 is MGHRA and CDR2 is YSYEKL. CDR3: CASSQGTGDNSPLHF. The CDR3 nucleotides are TGCGCCAGCAGCCAAGGGACGGGGGATAATTCACCCCTCCACTTT.

In this sample, this clone turned up a few times. V gene TRBV15 combines with J gene TRBJ2-7; 7 bases match TRBD2. The CDR3 is made up of 15 amino acids. J was trimmed by 0 bases and V by 5 bases; bases with no gene match: 7. Per the germline V gene, CDR1 is LNHNV and CDR2 is YYDKDF (reference sequence). The DNA for the CDR3 is TGTGCCACCAGCGATCGGCGGGGGAGCTCCTACGAGCAGTACTTC. The encoded protein is CATSDRRGSSYEQYF.

The CDR3 bases are TGTGCCAGCAGCGGCGGGCCAGCCACCACCGGGGAGCTGTTTTTT. Translated: CASSGGPATTGELFF. V usage is TRBV7-6 and J usage is TRBJ2-2; weak D call: TRBD2 (5 bases). Germline V gene lookup returns CDR1 SGHVS and CDR2 FNYEAQ. CDR3 size: 15 residues. Deletions cut 5 bases from V and 4 bases from J, with 14 bases between.

V is TRBV25-1 and J is TRBJ2-4, with 10 bases aligning to TRBD1. Germline V gene data show CDR1 as MGHDK and CDR2 as SYGVNS. The CDR3 loop spans 14 amino acids. J gave up 4 bases and V 6 bases, and 3 bases lay outside the gene matches. DNA of the CDR3: TGTGCCAGCAGGAGGACAGGGGGTAAAAACATTCAGTACTTC. Translation gives CASRRTGGKNIQYF.

In this sample, this clone turned up once. The chain carries TRBV6-1 and TRBJ1-3; no clear D gene. Between the trimmed V and J ends, which lost 0 bases and 2 bases, there was a span of 8 bases. This CDR3 has 15 amino acids. Germline assignment: CDR1 MNHNS and CDR2 SASEGT. CDR3 protein: CASSEAITAGNTIYF. CDR3 DNA sequence: TGTGCCAGCAGTGAAGCCATCACAGCTGGAAACACCATATATTTT.

The gene calls are TRBV12-5 and TRBJ1-2, with TRBD1 matching over 8 bases. Germline trimming cut 7 bases from V and 4 bases from J; bases unmatched to any gene: 5. The CDR3 totals 13 residues. Germline CDR1 is LGHNT and CDR2 is FRNRAP. CDR3 amino acids: CASVGQEFYGYTF. CDR3 DNA sequence: TGTGCTAGTGTGGGACAGGAATTCTATGGCTACACCTTC. Full variable domain (rest looked up from reference TRBV12-5 and TRBJ1-2): DARVTQTPRHKVTEMGQEVTMRCQPILGHNTVFWYRQTMMQGLELLAYFRNRAPLDDSGMPKDRFSAEMPDATLATLKIQPSEPRDSAVYFCASVGQEFYGYTFGSGTRLTVV.

This clone was counted a few times. The chain recombines TRBV4-2 with TRBJ1-4; TRBD1 matches at 8 bases. This CDR3 spans 16 amino acids. V shed 0 bases and J 6 bases; nucleotides not matched to a gene: 6. In germline, CDR1 is LGHNA, CDR2 YNFKEQ. The CDR3 spells CASSQDKDRDHEKLFF. In DNA, the CDR3 is TGTGCCAGCAGCCAAGATAAGGACAGGGATCATGAAAAACTGTTTTTT.

The chain combines TRBV6-1 with TRBJ1-1; 7 bases are a match to TRBD1. Looked up from germline, CDR1 is MNHNS and CDR2 is SASEGT. The trim removed 6 bases at V and 8 bases at J, leaving 3 bases unmatched. CDR3 size: 11 residues. The CDR3 DNA sequence: TGTGCCAGCAGGAGGGACAGAGAAGCTTTCTTT. It is translated as CASRRDREAFF.

This clone was counted a few times. V and J are TRBV7-9 and TRBJ2-6, with a possible D match to TRBD2 (5 bases). The CDR3 runs 14 residues. V lost 11 bases and J 0 bases, leaving 11 bases between the germline ends. The germline gives CDR1 SEHNR, CDR2 FQNEAQ (reference sequence). CDR3 coding DNA: TGTGCCCTATCACGGGGCTCTGGGGCCAACGTCCTGACTTTC. This sequence encodes CALSRGSGANVLTF.

The CDR3 loop reads CSASGTEYEQYF. CDR3 nucleotides: TGCAGCGCATCCGGGACAGAGTACGAGCAGTACTTC. This chain joins TRBV29-1 and TRBJ2-7, with TRBD1 matching over 7 bases. V lost 7 bases and J lost 4; bases outside the gene matches: 7. Germline lookup yields CDR1 SQVTM and CDR2 ANQGSEA. The CDR3 is 12 residues long.

This clone is a singleton in its sample. At one boundary the junction diverges from the germline segment, which might be a read error. The V call is TRBV7-9, the J call TRBJ1-2; 7 bases agree with TRBD1. The CDR3 consists of 16 residues. CDR1 and CDR2 (germline): SEHNR, FQNEAQ (reference sequence). The CDR3 is CSSSFTRDSLNYGYTF. The CDR3 nucleotides read TGTTCCAGCAGCTTTACGAGGGACAGCCTAAACTATGGCTACACCTTC.

The genes are TRBV2 and TRBJ2-5, with D tentatively TRBD1 (5 bases). CDR1 is SNHLY, CDR2 FYNNEI, per germline. Trimming shortened V by 3 bases and J by 6 bases, and 8 bases separated the two germline ends. The length of the CDR3 is 12 residues. CDR3 protein: CASSENRQTQYF. CDR3 DNA: TGTGCCAGCAGTGAGAACAGGCAGACCCAGTACTTC.

A few counts support this clone. The gene calls are TRBV19 and TRBJ1-1, with D possibly TRBD1 on 6 matching bases. V dropped 8 bases and J dropped 0 bases, with 10 bases sitting between them. The germline gives CDR1 LNHDA, CDR2 SQIVND (reference sequence). This CDR3 is 13 amino acids long. CDR3 loop: CASGGTMNTEAFF. Here the CDR3 DNA reads TGTGCCAGTGGGGGCACCATGAACACTGAAGCTTTCTTT.

V and J are TRBV27 and TRBJ1-2; 9 nucleotides align to TRBD1. Germline V gene data show CDR1 as MNHEY and CDR2 as SMNVEV (reference sequence). Germline trimming cut 1 base from V and 6 bases from J; bases unmatched to any gene: 9. This CDR3 has 16 amino acids. The CDR3 loop reads CASSLLGSTGGDGYTF. The CDR3 bases are TGTGCCAGCAGTTTATTAGGGTCAACAGGGGGCGATGGCTACACCTTC.

The chain couples TRBV11-2 to TRBJ2-3, with TRBD2 matching 11 bases. V trimming: 2 bases; J trimming: 4 bases; junction bases outside the gene matches: 5. The germline gives CDR1 SGHAT, CDR2 FQNNGV. The CDR3 has 16 residues. The CDR3 is CASSLLLAGGPDTQYF. DNA for the CDR3: TGTGCCAGCAGCTTATTGTTAGCGGGGGGGCCAGATACGCAGTATTTT.

The V gene is TRBV29-1, the J gene TRBJ2-1; no firm D call. The CDR3 is 11 residues long. V was shortened by 4 bases and J by 4 bases, with 5 bases between the two germline ends. Germline V CDR1 and CDR2: SQVTM, ANQGSEA. The CDR3 region is CSVASYNEQFF. The DNA for the CDR3 is TGCAGCGTTGCCTCTTACAATGAGCAGTTCTTC.

V usage is TRBV27 and J usage is TRBJ2-7; 9 nucleotides line up with TRBD1. The CDR3 is 14 amino acids. CDR1 and CDR2 from the germline V gene are MNHEY and SMNVEV (reference sequence). Unmatched junction bases numbered 8, after V lost 8 bases and J lost 3 bases. This CDR3 reads CASGTGTGNYEQYF. CDR3 DNA sequence: TGTGCCAGCGGAACCGGGACAGGGAACTACGAGCAGTACTTC.

The chain recombines TRBV10-1 with TRBJ2-7; tentative D call: TRBD1 (6 bases). Germline-derived CDR1 and CDR2 are WNHNN and SYGVQD (reference sequence). Trimming cost V 0 bases and J 4 bases, with 22 bases left between them. This CDR3 has 18 amino acids. Here the CDR3 DNA reads TGCGCCAGCAGTGAGTCGCCGGGTGTAAGGGACAAACCATACGAGCAGTACTTC. As protein: CASSESPGVRDKPYEQYF.

The genes are TRBV2 and TRBJ1-6, with 7 bases fitting TRBD1. Germline values: CDR1 SNHLY, CDR2 FYNNEI. This CDR3 spans 13 amino acids. V was pared by 9 bases and J by 5 bases, with 4 bases of the junction left unmatched. This CDR3 reads CASHRGDNSPLHF. Here the CDR3 DNA reads TGTGCCAGTCACAGGGGTGATAATTCACCCCTCCACTTT. Full variable domain (outside the CDR3, taken from reference TRBV2 and TRBJ1-6): EPEVTQTPSHQVTQMGQEVILRCVPISNHLYFYWYRQILGQKVEFLVSFYNNEISEKSEIFDDQFSVERPDGSNFTLKIRSTKLEDSAMYFCASHRGDNSPLHFGNGTRLTVT.

The CDR3 DNA reads TGCGCCAGCAGCCAGGCCCGACAGGGGATCTTATGGGCCCAGTACTTC. It is translated as CASSQARQGILWAQYF. V is TRBV4-3 and J is TRBJ2-5; 8 bases line up with TRBD1. The CDR3 consists of 16 residues. V gave up 3 bases and J gave up 9 bases; unmatched junction bases: 15. CDR1 is LGHNA and CDR2 is YSLEER in the germline V gene.

The chain is built from TRBV12-5 and TRBJ2-5, with 7 bases aligning to TRBD2. The J segment lost 5 bases and the V segment lost 7 bases, leaving 13 bases of the junction unmatched. This CDR3 has 15 residues. Looked up from germline, CDR1 is LGHNT and CDR2 is FRNRAP. The CDR3 DNA reads as TGTGCTAGTGCCACCTTGGGGGGACTACCGGAGACCCAGTACTTC. Residues: CASATLGGLPETQYF.